The 27 T cell receptor beta chains in this list originate from one sample, sequenced in a study of T cell responses to AZD1222 COVID-19 vaccine (dated by TCRdb to the early 2020s). Library method: the immunoSEQ multiplex PCR assay. Here the immuneACCESS table is served through TCRdb, limited to in-frame sequences with V and J called. Missing clones are a known gap in these copies; in checked studies unresolved V genes cover under half, and the rest lacks a known reason. This sample lists some 150,000 clones; about 90% were detected once. Less than 2% of the sample goes to the ten largest clones. The time point label, as the study defines it: baseline before first vaccination. Specimen: peripheral blood, collected on day 0 of AZD1222 vaccination. The receptors stem from an adult in good health.

By share, this clone ranks as medium-sized. V gene TRBV18 combines with J gene TRBJ2-7, with unresolved D. The CDR3 covers 14 residues. The V and J ends lost 3 bases and 6 bases respectively, with 15 bases between them. Per germline, CDR1 KGHSH and CDR2 LQKENI. The CDR3 DNA is TGTGCCAGCTCACCGTGCTCTTCAGGATGCGAGCAGTACTTC. This gives the protein CASSPCSSGCEQYF.

The chain has TRBV5-6 and TRBJ2-5, with D possibly matching TRBD2 (6 bases). The CDR3 consists of 17 residues. Germline lookup yields CDR1 SGHDT and CDR2 YYEEEE. Trimming removed 2 bases from V and 5 bases from J, with 22 bases in between. The DNA for the CDR3 is TGTGCCAGCAGCTTCCCCACCGGTGGCGGGGAAAGGGAGACCCAGTACTTC. Encoded protein: CASSFPTGGGERETQYF. The whole variable domain, filled in from reference TRBV5-6 and TRBJ2-5, reads DAGVTQSPTHLIKTRGQQVTLRCSPKSGHDTVSWYQQALGQGPQFIFQYYEEEERQRGNFPDRFSGHQFPNYSSELNVNALLLGDSALYLCASSFPTGGGERETQYFGPGTRLLVL.

The chain uses TRBV6-2 or TRBV6-3 and TRBJ1-6; D may be TRBD1 (6 bases). The V gene lost 0 bases and the J gene lost 9 bases, with 15 bases spanning the gap. CDR3 size: 16 residues. Germline CDR1 MNHEY, CDR2 SVGEGT. DNA for the CDR3: TGTGCCAGCAGTTACTCGCCGCGCAGGGGATTTTCACCCCTCCACTTT. This gives the protein CASSYSPRRGFSPLHF.

The CDR3 sequence: CASSGNEQFF. The CDR3, as DNA: TGCGCCAGCAGCGGAAATGAGCAGTTCTTC. The chain uses TRBV10-2 and TRBJ2-1; D is undetermined. Trimming removed 6 bases from V and 7 bases from J, with 4 bases in between. The CDR3 is 10 residues long. In germline, CDR1 is WSHSY, CDR2 SAAADI.

V and J are TRBV7-2 and TRBJ2-2; 8 bases line up with TRBD1. Germline V gene data show CDR1 as SGHTA and CDR2 as FQGNSA. The CDR3 has 17 amino acids. Trimming cost V 5 bases and J 1 base; bases outside gene matches: 9. For the CDR3, the DNA is TGTGCCAGCAGCGATTCCATCGGGACAGGGAACACCGGGGAGCTGTTTTTT. As protein: CASSDSIGTGNTGELFF.

The chain carries TRBV7-2 and TRBJ2-5; 7 bases are a match to TRBD1. CDR1 and CDR2 (germline): SGHTA, FQGNSA. This CDR3 comprises 14 residues. The V segment lost 3 bases and the J segment 3 bases; nucleotides outside the gene matches: 4. Written as DNA, the CDR3 is TGTGCCAGCAGCTTTGACAGGGTGGAAGAGACCCAGTACTTC. Translation gives CASSFDRVEETQYF. Combining the CDR3 with reference TRBV7-2 and TRBJ2-5 gives the whole variable domain GAGVSQSPSNKVTEKGKDVELRCDPISGHTALYWYRQSLGQGLEFLIYFQGNSAPDKSGLPSDRFSAERTGGSVSTLTIQRTQQEDSAVYLCASSFDRVEETQYFGPGTRLLVL.

This clone was seen once. This chain's CDR3 is CASSRRQGVSGYTF. CDR3 sequence (DNA): TGTGCCAGCAGCCGGCGACAGGGGGTCTCTGGCTACACCTTC. V gene TRBV3-1 (or the pseudogene TRBV3-2) combines with J gene TRBJ1-2, with TRBD1 identical over 9 bases. This CDR3 is built from 14 residues. The trim removed 4 bases at V and 7 bases at J, leaving 7 bases unmatched. Germline V gene sequence: CDR1 LGHDT, CDR2 YNNKEL (reference sequence).

The chain joins TRBV7-3 to TRBJ2-7; 9 nucleotides align to TRBD1. This CDR3 region has 15 residues. With V trimmed by 3 bases and J by 1 base, 4 bases remained unmatched. CDR1 and CDR2 from the germline V gene are SGHTA and FQGTGA. DNA of the CDR3: TGTGCCAGCAGCTTGGTCGGGACAGGGTCCTACGAGCAGTACTTC. It is translated as CASSLVGTGSYEQYF.

The chain recombines TRBV7-3 with TRBJ2-1; no clear D gene. CDR3 length equals 11 residues. Germline V CDR1 and CDR2: SGHTA, FQGTGA. V lost 8 bases and J lost 3, with 5 bases in between. The CDR3: CASGIYNEQFF. For the CDR3, the DNA is TGTGCCAGCGGGATCTACAATGAGCAGTTCTTC.

The gene calls are TRBV7-2 and TRBJ1-1; no clear D gene. Trimming removed 9 bases at V and 0 bases at J, with 8 bases between. The V gene's germline CDR1 is SGHTA and CDR2 FQGNSA. The CDR3 is made up of 12 amino acids. The CDR3 loop reads CASGIMNTEAFF. CDR3 DNA: TGTGCCAGTGGGATAATGAACACTGAAGCTTTCTTT.

The genes are TRBV3-1 (or the pseudogene TRBV3-2) and TRBJ1-3, with D hard to call. The CDR3 is made up of 17 amino acids. Between the trimmed V and J ends, which lost 3 bases and 0 bases, there was a span of 15 bases. The germline gives CDR1 LGHDT, CDR2 YNNKEL (reference sequence). The CDR3 DNA sequence: TGTGCCAGCAGCCACAAAGATTCAAAGGACTCTGGAAACACCATATATTTT. Translating it yields CASSHKDSKDSGNTIYF.

The chain recombines TRBV5-1 with TRBJ1-4; no clear D gene. V was trimmed by 0 bases and J by 0 bases, leaving 3 bases between them. CDR1 is SGHRS and CDR2 is YFSETQ in the germline V gene. This CDR3 has 14 amino acids. The CDR3 is CASSLGATNEKLFF. The CDR3 nucleotides are TGCGCCAGCAGCTTGGGGGCAACTAATGAAAAACTGTTTTTT.

V is TRBV28 and J is TRBJ1-1, with a weak D call TRBD1 (5 bases). CDR1 and CDR2 (germline): MDHEN, SYDVKM. V lost 9 bases and J lost 1, with 15 bases in between. The CDR3 is 14 residues long. The CDR3 DNA is TGTGCCAGTCTCCAAGGGGCCAAGAACACTGAAGCTTTCTTT. The encoded protein is CASLQGAKNTEAFF.

The CDR3 DNA is TGTGCCAGCAGCCCCAGGACAAACACCGGGGAGCTGTTTTTT. Translation gives CASSPRTNTGELFF. This rearrangement joins TRBV7-2 to TRBJ2-2; D possibly corresponds to TRBD1 (5 bases). Germline V CDR1 and CDR2: SGHTA, FQGNSA. Trimming removed 5 bases from V and 2 bases from J, with 9 bases in between. The CDR3 sequence is 14 residues long.

V and J are TRBV7-9 and TRBJ1-2, with TRBD1 identical over 8 bases. From germline, CDR1 is SEHNR and CDR2 FQNEAQ (reference sequence). V lost 5 bases, J lost 7 bases, and 9 bases stayed unmatched. This CDR3 contains 14 residues. The CDR3 DNA reads as TGTGCCAGCAGCCACGACAGGGGTTCAAGTGGCTACACCTTC. This encodes CASSHDRGSSGYTF.

V is TRBV11-3 and J is TRBJ1-6; D is unclear. Trimming left V 5 bases short and J 7 bases short, with 24 bases between. Per the germline V gene, CDR1 is SGHNT and CDR2 is YENEEA. The CDR3 contains 18 residues. In nucleotides, the CDR3 is TGTGCCAGCAGCCCAGCCCCGGGGAGCCGAGAAGGGAATTCACCCCTCCACTTT. Translated, it gives CASSPAPGSREGNSPLHF.

The chain recombines TRBV7-8 with TRBJ1-1; TRBD1 agrees at 11 bases. V lost 5 bases, J lost 5 bases, and 7 bases stayed unmatched. Germline V gene lookup returns CDR1 SGHVS and CDR2 FQNEAQ. This CDR3 spans 15 amino acids. As DNA, the CDR3 is TGTGCCAGCAGCCTTGGGACAGGGGGAAGGACTGAAGCTTTCTTT. Amino acids: CASSLGTGGRTEAFF.

The V and J genes are TRBV29-1 and TRBJ1-2; TRBD1 might be the D (6 bases). From germline, CDR1 is SQVTM and CDR2 ANQGSEA. The CDR3 has 12 amino acids. Trimming removed 8 bases from V and 0 bases from J, with 10 bases in between. For the CDR3, the DNA is TGCAGCATCGACAGGCCTAACTATGGCTACACCTTC. Translation gives CSIDRPNYGYTF.

V is TRBV6-5 and J is TRBJ2-2, with TRBD1 as a possible D gene (6 bases). Germline-derived CDR1 and CDR2 are MNHEY and SVGAGI. With 0 bases removed from V and 1 base from J, the gap between germline ends came to 9 bases. CDR3 length equals 16 residues. This CDR3 is CASSYSMGQNTGELFF. Here the CDR3 DNA reads TGTGCCAGCAGTTACTCGATGGGACAGAACACCGGGGAGCTGTTTTTT.

This clone was observed once. This chain connects TRBV2 to TRBJ2-2, with 12 bases identical to TRBD1. The CDR3 extends over 17 amino acids. Losses at the gene ends were 1 base for V and 6 bases for J; bases not matched to a gene: 6. Germline values: CDR1 SNHLY, CDR2 FYNNEI. The CDR3, as DNA: TGTGCCAGCAGTGAAGATCACCGGGACAGGGGGCCCGGGGAGCTGTTTTTT. This sequence encodes CASSEDHRDRGPGELFF.

The rearrangement uses TRBV2 and TRBJ2-2; TRBD1 matches 7 bases. V shed 7 bases and J 4 bases; nucleotides not matched to a gene: 6. CDR1 is SNHLY and CDR2 is FYNNEI in the germline V gene. This CDR3 spans 14 amino acids. The CDR3 loop reads CASNDRVLTGELFF. The CDR3 DNA sequence: TGTGCCAGCAACGACAGGGTACTCACCGGGGAGCTGTTTTTT.

The chain's CDR3 is CASSQGWGDYNEQFF. CDR3 coding DNA: TGCGCCAGCAGCCAAGGGTGGGGGGACTACAATGAGCAGTTCTTC. The genes are TRBV4-1 and TRBJ2-1, with D perhaps matching TRBD2 (6 bases). The CDR3 loop spans 15 amino acids. V dropped 1 base and J dropped 3 bases, with 10 bases sitting between them. Germline CDR1 MGHRA, CDR2 YSYEKL.

The V and J genes are TRBV25-1 and TRBJ2-2; tentative D call: TRBD2 (5 bases). The CDR3 runs 13 residues. Germline loops: CDR1 MGHDK, CDR2 SYGVNS. Between the trimmed V and J ends, which lost 7 bases and 6 bases, there was a span of 12 bases. DNA for the CDR3: TGTGCCAGCAATTCACTAGGTGCCGGGGAGCTGTTTTTT. It codes for CASNSLGAGELFF.

This chain connects TRBV11-2 to TRBJ2-5, with unresolved D. V was trimmed by 3 bases and J by 5 bases, leaving 10 bases between them. CDR3 length: 13 residues. Germline loops: CDR1 SGHAT, CDR2 FQNNGV. The CDR3 loop is CASSFLRVETQYF. CDR3 bases: TGTGCCAGCAGCTTTTTGCGTGTGGAGACCCAGTACTTC.

The V and J genes are TRBV7-9 and TRBJ2-1, with D maybe TRBD2 (7 bases). Trimming pared 5 bases from V and 9 bases from J, leaving 20 bases between. The CDR3 has 15 amino acids. CDR1 SEHNR and CDR2 FQNEAQ come from the germline V gene (reference sequence). CDR3 loop: CASSTGRRGATEQFF. The CDR3 region has the DNA TGTGCCAGCAGCACCGGACGTCGGGGGGCCACTGAGCAGTTCTTC. Full variable domain (remainder filled in from reference TRBV7-9 and TRBJ2-1): DTGVSQNPRHKITKRGQNVTFRCDPISEHNRLYWYRQTLGQGPEFLTYFQNEAQLEKSRLLSDRFSAERPKGSFSTLEIQRTEQGDSAMYLCASSTGRRGATEQFFGPGTRLTVL.

This sequence joins TRBV28 and TRBJ2-2, with D perhaps matching TRBD1 (6 bases). Trimming removed 5 bases from V and 6 bases from J, with 10 bases in between. This CDR3 spans 13 amino acids. CDR1 is MDHEN, CDR2 SYDVKM, per germline. This CDR3 reads CASSSTGPGELFF. Here the CDR3 DNA reads TGTGCCAGCAGTAGCACAGGGCCCGGGGAGCTGTTTTTT.

This clone appeared a few times. The chain links TRBV2 to TRBJ1-2; the D gene is possibly TRBD1 (6 bases). This CDR3 has 14 amino acids. The germline gives CDR1 SNHLY, CDR2 FYNNEI. V was shortened by 8 bases and J by 5 bases, with 18 bases between the two germline ends. For the CDR3, the DNA is TGTGCCAGCCACAGGCCGGGACACTTGTATGGCTACACCTTC. Its protein is CASHRPGHLYGYTF.